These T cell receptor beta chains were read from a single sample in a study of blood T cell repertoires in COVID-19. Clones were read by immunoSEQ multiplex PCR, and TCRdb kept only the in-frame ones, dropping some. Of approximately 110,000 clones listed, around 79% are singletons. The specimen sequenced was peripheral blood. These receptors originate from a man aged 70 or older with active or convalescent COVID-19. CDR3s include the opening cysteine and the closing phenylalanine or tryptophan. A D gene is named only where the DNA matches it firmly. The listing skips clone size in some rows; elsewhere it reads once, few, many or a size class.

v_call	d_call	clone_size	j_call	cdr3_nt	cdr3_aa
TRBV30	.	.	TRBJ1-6	TGTGCCTGGATGGGACATACAAATTCACCCCTCCACTTT	CAWMGHTNSPLHF
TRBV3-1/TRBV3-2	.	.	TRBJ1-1	TGTGCCAGCAGCACCCGGGGGGCGGGCCCGGCTTTCTTT	CASSTRGAGPAFF
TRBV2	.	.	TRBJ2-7	TGTGCCTCACTACCTCCGGGACTTCACTACGAGCAGTACTTC	CASLPPGLHYEQYF
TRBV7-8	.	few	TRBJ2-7	TGTGCCAGCAGCTTAGCGCTAATGCAGTACTTC	CASSLALMQYF
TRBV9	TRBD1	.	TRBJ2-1	TGTGCCAGCAGCGTTCTACAGGGGTACAATGAGCAGTTCTTC	CASSVLQGYNEQFF
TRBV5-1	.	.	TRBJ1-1	TGCGCCAGCATATCCAATGGGGGGGAAGCTTTCTTT	CASISNGGEAFF
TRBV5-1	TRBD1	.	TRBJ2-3	TGCGCCAGCAGCTCCACAGGGGGCGGCACAGATACGCAGTATTTT	CASSSTGGGTDTQYF
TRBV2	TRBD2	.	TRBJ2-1	TGTGCCAGCAGTGATCGGGCGGGAGGGAATTACAATGAGCAGTTCTTC	CASSDRAGGNYNEQFF
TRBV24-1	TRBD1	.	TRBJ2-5	TGTGCCACCAGTGATCCCGGGACAGACCCTAGGACCCAGTACTTC	CATSDPGTDPRTQYF
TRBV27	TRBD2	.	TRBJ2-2	TGTGCCAGCAGCGGACTAGCGGGAAGCGCCGGGGAGCTGTTTTTT	CASSGLAGSAGELFF
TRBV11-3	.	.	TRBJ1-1	TGTGCCAGCAGCCCAAGCGGGGCAAACACTGAAGCTTTCTTT	CASSPSGANTEAFF
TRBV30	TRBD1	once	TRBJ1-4	TGTGCCTGGAGGAGACAGGGGAGTGACGAAAAACTGTTTTTT	CAWRRQGSDEKLFF
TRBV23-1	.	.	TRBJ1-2	TGCGCCAGCAGTCAATCCCGGGGGACGCCTAACTATGGCTACACCTTC	CASSQSRGTPNYGYTF
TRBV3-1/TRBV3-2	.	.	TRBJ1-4	TGTGCCAGCAGAAAAGACACCACCTCGGCCAAACTGTTTTTT	CASRKDTTSAKLFF
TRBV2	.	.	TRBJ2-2	TGTGCCAGCACCAAAATGGGCCAGAACACCGGGGAGCTGTTTTTT	CASTKMGQNTGELFF
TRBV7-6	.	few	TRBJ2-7	TGTGCCAGCAGCCCTGCTGGGGCTCTTTCCTACGAGCAGTACTTC	CASSPAGALSYEQYF
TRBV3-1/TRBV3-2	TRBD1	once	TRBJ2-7	TGTGCCAGCAGCCAACCGGACAGGGATGGGTACGAGCAGTACTTC	CASSQPDRDGYEQYF
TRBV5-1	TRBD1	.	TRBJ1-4	TGCGCCAGCAGCGACAGGACAGGGCGCGAAAAACTGTTTTTT	CASSDRTGREKLFF
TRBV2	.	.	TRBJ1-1	TGTGCCAGCAGTGCGGAGGAGATGACTGAAGCTTTCTTT	CASSAEEMTEAFF
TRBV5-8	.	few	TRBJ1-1	TGTGCCAGCAGCTTGGTGGACAGCACTGAAGCTTTCTTT	CASSLVDSTEAFF
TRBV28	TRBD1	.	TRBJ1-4	TGTGCCAGCAGTCTAACGGACAGGGGGGGTCGAACTAATGAAAAACTGTTTTTT	CASSLTDRGGRTNEKLFF
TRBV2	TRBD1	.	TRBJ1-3	TGTGCCAGCACTGGGGACAGGGGGTACACCATATATTTT	CASTGDRGYTIYF
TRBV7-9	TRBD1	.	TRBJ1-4	TGTGCCAGCAGCCAAGACAGGGGGAGCGAAAAACTGTTTTTT	CASSQDRGSEKLFF
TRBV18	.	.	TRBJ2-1	TGTGCCAGCTCACGCCGACAGCTCGAGGATGAGCAGTTCTTC	CASSRRQLEDEQFF
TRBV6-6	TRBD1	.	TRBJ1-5	TGTGCCAGCAGTTTGGGACAGATCAATCAGCCCCAGCATTTT	CASSLGQINQPQHF
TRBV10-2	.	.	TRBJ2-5	TGCGCCAGCAGGCGACAGGGAGGAGAGACCCAGTACTTC	CASRRQGGETQYF
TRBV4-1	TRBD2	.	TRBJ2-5	TGCGCCAGCAGCCAAGATCGAACTAGCGGGGGCTACCAAGAGACCCAGTACTTC	CASSQDRTSGGYQETQYF
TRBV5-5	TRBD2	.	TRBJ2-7	TGTGCCAGCAGCCCCGTCCCGGGGGGGACCCGCGGAGAGCAGTACTTC	CASSPVPGGTRGEQYF
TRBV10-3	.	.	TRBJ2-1	TGTGCCATCAGTGACGCGGGCAGCAACAATGAGCAGTTCTTC	CAISDAGSNNEQFF
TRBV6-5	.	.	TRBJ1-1	TGTGCCAGCACGCCCCGGGATCCTGCGGCTGAAGCTTTCTTT	CASTPRDPAAEAFF
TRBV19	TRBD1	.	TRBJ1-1	TGTGCCAGTAGTGCCGACAGGGACACTGAAGCTTTCTTT	CASSADRDTEAFF
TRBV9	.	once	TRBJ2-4	TGTGCCAGCAGCGCGTCGTTACTAGCCAAAAACATTCAGTACTTC	CASSASLLAKNIQYF
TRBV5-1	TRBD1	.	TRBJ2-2	TGCGCCAGCAGCTTGGCCGGGACAGGGATTAGCACCGGGGAGCTGTTTTTT	CASSLAGTGISTGELFF
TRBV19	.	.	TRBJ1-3	TGTGCCAGTAGTCTTAAGCGGGACACGGGAAACACCATATATTTT	CASSLKRDTGNTIYF
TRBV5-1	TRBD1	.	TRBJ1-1	TGCGCCAGCAGCCCCGACAGGGGGAACACTGAAGCTTTCTTT	CASSPDRGNTEAFF
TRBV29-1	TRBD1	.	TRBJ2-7	TGCAGCGTTGAAGCCGGGACAGGGATGTACGAGCAGTACTTC	CSVEAGTGMYEQYF
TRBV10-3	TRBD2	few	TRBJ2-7	TGTGCCATCAGCGGGACTAGCGGGGTTACCTACGAGCAGTACTTC	CAISGTSGVTYEQYF
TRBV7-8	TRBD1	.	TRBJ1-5	TGTGCCAGCAGCCGGGACAGGGATCAGCCCCAGCATTTT	CASSRDRDQPQHF
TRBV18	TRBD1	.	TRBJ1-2	TGTGCCAGCTCACCAGAGACAGGGGGAGGCTACACCTTC	CASSPETGGGYTF
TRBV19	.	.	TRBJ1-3	TGTGCCAGTACCCCTTCGGGGACTCTCTCTGGAAACACCATATATTTT	CASTPSGTLSGNTIYF
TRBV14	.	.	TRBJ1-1	TGTGCCAGCAGTCAGATCGACAGGTGGGCTTTCTTT	CASSQIDRWAFF
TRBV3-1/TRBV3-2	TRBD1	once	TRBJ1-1	TGTGCCAGCAGCCAAGTGACAGGGAGCACTGAAGCTTTCTTT	CASSQVTGSTEAFF
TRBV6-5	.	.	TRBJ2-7	TGTGCCAGCAGTTACCACTCTGCCACGGAGCAGTACTTC	CASSYHSATEQYF
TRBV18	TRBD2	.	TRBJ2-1	TGTGCCAGCTCACCACCGGAAGCTAGCGGGACCCTCTACAATGAGCAGTTCTTC	CASSPPEASGTLYNEQFF
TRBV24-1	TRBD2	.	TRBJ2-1	TGTGCCACCAGTGACCGGACTAGCGGGAGTCGAGATGAGCAGTTCTTC	CATSDRTSGSRDEQFF
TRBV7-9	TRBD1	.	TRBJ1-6	TGTGCCAGCAGCTTAGCAGGGACAGGAGATAATTCACCCCTCCACTTT	CASSLAGTGDNSPLHF
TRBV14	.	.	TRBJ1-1	TGTGCCAGCAGCCAACAGGTTTTCACTGAAGCTTTCTTT	CASSQQVFTEAFF
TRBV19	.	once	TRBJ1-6	TGTGCCATCCCCTTAGTTACTTATAATTCACCCCTCCACTTT	CAIPLVTYNSPLHF
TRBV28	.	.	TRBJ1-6	TGTGCCAGCAGTCACACAGGGAACGGGCCACCCCTCCACTTT	CASSHTGNGPPLHF
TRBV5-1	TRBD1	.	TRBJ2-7	TGCGCCAGCAGCCCGTACAGGGGGCAAGGGTTGCTCGACGAGCAGTACTTC	CASSPYRGQGLLDEQYF
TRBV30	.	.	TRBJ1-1	TGTGCCTGGTTACTCCGGAACACTGAAGCTTTCTTT	CAWLLRNTEAFF
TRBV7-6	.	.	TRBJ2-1	TGTGCCAGCAGCTTAGACGGGCGGGTAACAAATGAGCAGTTCTTC	CASSLDGRVTNEQFF
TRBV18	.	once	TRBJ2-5	TGTGCCAGCTCACCATACGGGGACCAAGAGACCCAGTACTTC	CASSPYGDQETQYF
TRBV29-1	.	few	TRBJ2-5	TGCAGCGTCCAGGGTAATCAAGAGACCCAGTACTTC	CSVQGNQETQYF
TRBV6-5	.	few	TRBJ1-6	TGTGCCAGCAGCGGTGGGCCCAGACCAAATTCACCCCTCCACTTT	CASSGGPRPNSPLHF